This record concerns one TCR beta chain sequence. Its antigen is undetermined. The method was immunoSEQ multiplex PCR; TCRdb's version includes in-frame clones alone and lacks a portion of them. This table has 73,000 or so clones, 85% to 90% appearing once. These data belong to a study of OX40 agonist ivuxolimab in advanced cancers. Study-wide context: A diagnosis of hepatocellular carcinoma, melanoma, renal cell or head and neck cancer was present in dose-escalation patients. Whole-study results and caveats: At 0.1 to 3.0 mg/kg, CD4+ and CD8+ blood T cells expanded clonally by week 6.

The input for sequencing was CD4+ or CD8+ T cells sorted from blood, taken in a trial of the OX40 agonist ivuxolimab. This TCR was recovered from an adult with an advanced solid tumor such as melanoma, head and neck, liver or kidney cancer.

The CDR3 is CASSLRYEQYF. In DNA form, the CDR3 reads TGTGCCAGCAGCTTGCGGTACGAGCAGTACTTC. The gene calls are TRBV5-6 and TRBJ2-7; D is unresolved. Germline values: CDR1 SGHDT, CDR2 YYEEEE. V was cut by 1 base and J by 4 bases, with 3 bases left in between. The CDR3 extends over 11 amino acids.